These 4 T cell receptor beta chains share one sample of origin, sequenced in a study of shared clonotypes between healthy human individuals. TCRdb's copy holds only in-frame clones and misses some; the assay was immunoSEQ multiplex PCR. The table shows about 510,000 clones, with almost 97% occurring only once. The sequencing input was naive CD4+ T cells sorted from blood. Subset meaning: CD45RA+ positively selected. These receptors all come from a woman in her 30s in good health.

J is TRBJ2-1 and V is TRBV5-1; 9 bases align to TRBD2. The junction had 12 bases not matched to a gene; V was cut back by 0 bases and J by 2 bases. The germline V gene encodes CDR1 SGHRS and CDR2 YFSETQ. CDR3 length: 19 residues. The CDR3 is CASSLVSGLAIKAYNEQFF. The CDR3, as DNA: TGCGCCAGCAGCTTGGTTTCTGGACTAGCGATTAAGGCCTACAATGAGCAGTTCTTC.

Notes on this clone: In the same sample, other DNA sequences code for this CDR3. The gene calls are TRBV28 and TRBJ1-2, with D unclear. The CDR3 runs 13 residues. CDR1 MDHEN and CDR2 SYDVKM come from the germline V gene. The V end was cut by 5 bases, the J end by 0 bases, with 7 bases between. As DNA, the CDR3 is TGTGCCAGCAGTCAACCGCCTAACTATGGCTACACCTTC. It yields the protein CASSQPPNYGYTF.

The chain recombines TRBV7-9 with TRBJ2-3; D is unresolved. Per the germline V gene, CDR1 is SEHNR and CDR2 is FQNEAQ (reference sequence). The CDR3 contains 14 residues. The V and J ends lost 1 base and 5 bases respectively, with 10 bases between them. CDR3 in DNA: TGTGCCAGCAGCTTAGTTGTAGGGCAAGATACGCAGTATTTT. Its translation: CASSLVVGQDTQYF.

The chain employs TRBV10-3 and TRBJ1-1; 9 bases are a match to TRBD1. Germline values: CDR1 ENHRY, CDR2 SYGVKD. V was clipped by 4 bases and J by 6 bases; unmatched bases: 9. This CDR3 spans 15 amino acids. CDR3 DNA sequence: TGTGCCATCAGTGGGTTCTGGACAGGGGAGGCTGAAGCTTTCTTT. It yields the protein CAISGFWTGEAEAFF.